The 7 T cell receptor beta chains below were found in one sample sequenced in a study of T cell repertoires in cytomegalovirus infection. Each CDR3 protein gets one entry after TCRdb re-called the reads with MiXCR. The data hold roughly 640,000 distinct CDR3 sequences, with 20% to 25% observed a single time. Sequencing used CD8+ T cells from PBMCs. The receptors derive from a human donor in good health (CMV status not recorded). Some clones in this sample may be carry-over from other donors' samples.

On this clonotype: At one boundary the junction diverges from the germline segment, which might be a read error. The V and J genes are TRBV11-3 and TRBJ2-1, with D maybe TRBD2 (7 bases). This CDR3 has 16 residues. Per the germline V gene, CDR1 is SGHNT and CDR2 is YENEEA. The CDR3 sequence: CANSLGGGPSYNEQFF. DNA of the CDR3: TGTGCCAACAGCTTAGGGGGGGGCCCCTCCTACAATGAGCAGTTCTTC.

The chain joins TRBV29-1 to TRBJ2-3; no reliable D call. V was clipped by 4 bases and J by 0 bases, with 5 bases between them. The CDR3 runs 12 residues. Germline CDR1 SQVTM, CDR2 ANQGSEA. CDR3 nucleotides: TGCAGCGTTGCGGCAAGCACAGATACGCAGTATTTT. Translation gives CSVAASTDTQYF.

This clonotype has just a few counts. The CDR3 loop is CASSLTGRGGLDEQFF. The CDR3 DNA reads TGTGCCAGCAGCTTAACTGGGCGGGGGGGCCTAGATGAGCAGTTCTTC. J is TRBJ2-1 and V is TRBV7-3, with 9 nucleotides matching TRBD2. J lost 8 bases, V lost 0 bases, and 8 bases had no gene match. The germline V gene has CDR1 SGHTA and CDR2 FQGTGA. The CDR3 covers 16 residues.

CDR3 amino acids: CASSEGTGAMLQYF. CDR3 sequence (DNA): TGTGCCAGCAGTGAAGGGACAGGCGCAATGTTGCAGTACTTC. The chain recombines TRBV2 with TRBJ2-7, with 7 bases that match TRBD1. Looked up from germline, CDR1 is SNHLY and CDR2 is FYNNEI. CDR3 size: 14 residues. With V trimmed by 1 base and J by 9 bases, 9 bases remained unmatched.

This clonotype appeared many times. The chain recombines TRBV7-9 with TRBJ1-2; 10 nucleotides match TRBD1. Germline V gene data show CDR1 as SEHNR and CDR2 as FQNEAQ (reference sequence). The CDR3 sequence is 15 residues long. V gave up 6 bases and J gave up 4 bases; unmatched junction bases: 8. CDR3 loop: CASSSTTGGGYGYTF. In DNA form, the CDR3 reads TGTGCCAGCAGTTCCACGACAGGGGGCGGCTATGGCTACACCTTC. The variable domain in full, with the rest retrieved from reference TRBV7-9 and TRBJ1-2, is DTGVSQNPRHKITKRGQNVTFRCDPISEHNRLYWYRQTLGQGPEFLTYFQNEAQLEKSRLLSDRFSAERPKGSFSTLEIQRTEQGDSAMYLCASSSTTGGGYGYTFGSGTRLTVV.

The table lists this clonotype with a few counts. V is TRBV27 and J is TRBJ2-1; D is undetermined. Trimming cost V 4 bases and J 9 bases, with 7 bases left between them. CDR3 size: 11 residues. Germline V gives CDR1 MNHEY, CDR2 SMNVEV (reference sequence). The CDR3 region has the DNA TGTGCCAGCAGTTCCCTGGTTGAGCAGTTCTTC. Translation: CASSSLVEQFF.

The V call is TRBV29-1, the J call TRBJ2-7; D may correspond to TRBD1 or TRBD2 (5 bases each). V was shortened by 6 bases and J by 2 bases, with 8 bases between the two germline ends. Germline CDR1 and CDR2: SQVTM and ANQGSEA. This CDR3 has 11 residues. CDR3 region: CSVSGPYEQYF. The CDR3 coding sequence is TGCAGCGTATCGGGGCCCTACGAGCAGTACTTC.